Ten or more counts support the clone carrying this T cell receptor beta chain. V shed 6 bases and J 0 bases; nucleotides not matched to a gene: 6. This CDR3 is built from 15 residues. Germline CDR1 is SNHLY and CDR2 is FYNNEI. This sample was taken from a study of T cells in Graves' hyperthyroidism and ophthalmopathy. RNA transcripts provided the source from which TCR beta CDR3 regions were amplified. The HTBI set primed first-round TCR CDR3 RT-PCR. One entry per CDR3 protein results from TCRdb running MiXCR on the multiplex PCR reads. The sample carries just under 750,000 distinct CDR3 sequences, under 45% recorded once. Fresh peripheral blood, 10 ml, yielded the PBMCs.

This sequence was found in a woman aged 40-49 years with Graves' hyperthyroidism. The chain has TRBV2 and TRBJ1-1; 8 positions match TRBD1. The sequencing input was blood. The CDR3: CASRDLRGLNTEAFF. The CDR3 nucleotides are TGTGCCAGCAGGGATCTCAGGGGGCTGAACACTGAAGCTTTCTTT.